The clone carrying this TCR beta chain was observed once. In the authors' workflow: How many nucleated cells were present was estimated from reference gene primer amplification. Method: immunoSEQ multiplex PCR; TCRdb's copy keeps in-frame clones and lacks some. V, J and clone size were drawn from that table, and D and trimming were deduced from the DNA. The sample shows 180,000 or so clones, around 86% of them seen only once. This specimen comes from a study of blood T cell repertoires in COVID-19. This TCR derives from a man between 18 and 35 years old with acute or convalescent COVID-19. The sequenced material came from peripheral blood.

This CDR3 reads CASSSGQGASKAGYGYTF. The CDR3 nucleotides are TGTGCCAGCAGCTCCGGACAGGGGGCCTCCAAAGCGGGCTATGGCTACACCTTC. This rearrangement joins TRBV5-5 to TRBJ1-2; TRBD1 agrees at 11 bases. This CDR3 is 18 amino acids long. The J segment lost 4 bases and the V segment lost 3 bases, leaving 14 bases of the junction unmatched. Germline CDR1 is SGHKS and CDR2 is YYEKEE (reference sequence). The variable domain in full, completed from reference TRBV5-5 and TRBJ1-2, reads DAGVTQSPTHLIKTRGQQVTLRCSPISGHKSVSWYQQVLGQGPQFIFQYYEKEERGRGNFPDRFSARQFPNYSSELNVNALLLGDSALYLCASSSGQGASKAGYGYTFGSGTRLTVV.